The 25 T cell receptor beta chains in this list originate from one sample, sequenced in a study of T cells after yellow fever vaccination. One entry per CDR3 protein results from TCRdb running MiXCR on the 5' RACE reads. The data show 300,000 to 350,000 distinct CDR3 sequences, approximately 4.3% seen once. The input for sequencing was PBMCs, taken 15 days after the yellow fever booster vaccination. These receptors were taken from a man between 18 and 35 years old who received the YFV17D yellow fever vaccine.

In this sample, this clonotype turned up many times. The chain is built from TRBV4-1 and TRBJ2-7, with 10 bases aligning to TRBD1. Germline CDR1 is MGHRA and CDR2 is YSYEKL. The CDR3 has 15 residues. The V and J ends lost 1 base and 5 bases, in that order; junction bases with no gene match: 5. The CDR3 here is CASSQVLTGGDEQYF. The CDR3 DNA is TGCGCCAGCAGCCAAGTGCTGACAGGGGGCGACGAGCAGTACTTC.

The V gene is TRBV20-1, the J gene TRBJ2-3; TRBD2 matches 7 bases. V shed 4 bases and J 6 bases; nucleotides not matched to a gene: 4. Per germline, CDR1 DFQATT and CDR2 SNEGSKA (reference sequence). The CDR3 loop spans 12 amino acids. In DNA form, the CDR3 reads TGCAGTGCTACTACTAGCGCTGATACGCAGTATTTT. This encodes CSATTSADTQYF.

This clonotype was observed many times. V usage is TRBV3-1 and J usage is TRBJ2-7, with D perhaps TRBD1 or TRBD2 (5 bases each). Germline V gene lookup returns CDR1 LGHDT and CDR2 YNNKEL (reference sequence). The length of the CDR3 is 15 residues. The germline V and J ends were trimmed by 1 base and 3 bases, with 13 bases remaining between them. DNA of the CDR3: TGTGCCAGCAGCCAAGGGGGGTATCCGATCTACGAGCAGTACGTC. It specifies CASSQGGYPIYEQYV.

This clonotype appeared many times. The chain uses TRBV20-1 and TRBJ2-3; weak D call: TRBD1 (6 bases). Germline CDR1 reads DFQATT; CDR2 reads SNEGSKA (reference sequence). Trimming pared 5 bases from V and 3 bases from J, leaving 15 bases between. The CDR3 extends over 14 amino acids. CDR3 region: CSAGQNPRTDTQYF. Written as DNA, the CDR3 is TGCAGTGCTGGACAGAACCCCCGGACAGATACGCAGTATTTT.

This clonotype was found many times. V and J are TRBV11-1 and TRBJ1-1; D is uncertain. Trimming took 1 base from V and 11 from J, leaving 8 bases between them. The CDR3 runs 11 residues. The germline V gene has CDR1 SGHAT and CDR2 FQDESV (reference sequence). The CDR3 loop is CASSLGRTAFF. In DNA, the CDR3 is TGTGCCAGCAGCTTAGGACGCACTGCTTTCTTT.

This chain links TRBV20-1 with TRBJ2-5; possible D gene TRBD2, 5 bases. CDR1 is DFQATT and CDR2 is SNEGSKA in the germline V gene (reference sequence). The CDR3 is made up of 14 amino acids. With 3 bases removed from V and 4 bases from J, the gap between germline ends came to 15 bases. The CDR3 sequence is CSARYSTRGETQYF. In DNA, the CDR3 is TGCAGTGCTAGGTACTCAACCCGGGGAGAGACCCAGTACTTC.

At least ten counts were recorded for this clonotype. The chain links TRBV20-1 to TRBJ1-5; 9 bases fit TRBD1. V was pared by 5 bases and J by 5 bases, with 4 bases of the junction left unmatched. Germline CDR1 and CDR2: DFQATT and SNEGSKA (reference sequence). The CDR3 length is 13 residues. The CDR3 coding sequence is TGCAGTGCTCGCCGGGACAGGGATCAGCCCCAGCATTTT. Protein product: CSARRDRDQPQHF.

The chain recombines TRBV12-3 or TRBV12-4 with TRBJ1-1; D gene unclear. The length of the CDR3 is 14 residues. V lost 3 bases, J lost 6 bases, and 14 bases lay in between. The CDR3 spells CASSLLGQRSEAFF. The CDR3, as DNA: TGTGCCAGCAGTTTGCTCGGGCAGCGGTCTGAAGCTTTCTTT.

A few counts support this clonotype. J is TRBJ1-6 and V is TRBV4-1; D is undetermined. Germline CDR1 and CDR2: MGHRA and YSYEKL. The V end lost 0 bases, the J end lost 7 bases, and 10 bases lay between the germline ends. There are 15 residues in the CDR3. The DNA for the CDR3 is TGCGCCAGCAGCCAAGAGCGGCTAGGGAATTCACCCCTCCACTTT. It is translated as CASSQERLGNSPLHF.

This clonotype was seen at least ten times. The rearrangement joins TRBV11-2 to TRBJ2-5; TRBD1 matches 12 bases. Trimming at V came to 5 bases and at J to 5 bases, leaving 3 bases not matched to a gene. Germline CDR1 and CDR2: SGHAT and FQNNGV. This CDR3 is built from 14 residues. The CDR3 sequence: CASSGTGGRETQYF. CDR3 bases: TGTGCCAGCAGCGGGACAGGGGGCAGGGAGACCCAGTACTTC.

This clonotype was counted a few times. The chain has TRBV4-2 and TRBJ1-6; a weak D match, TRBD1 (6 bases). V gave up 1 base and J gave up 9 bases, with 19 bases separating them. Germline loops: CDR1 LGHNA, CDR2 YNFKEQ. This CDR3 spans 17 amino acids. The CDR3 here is CASSQAWNRAEVSPLHF. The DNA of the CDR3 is TGTGCCAGCAGCCAAGCCTGGAACAGGGCGGAGGTTTCACCCCTCCACTTT.

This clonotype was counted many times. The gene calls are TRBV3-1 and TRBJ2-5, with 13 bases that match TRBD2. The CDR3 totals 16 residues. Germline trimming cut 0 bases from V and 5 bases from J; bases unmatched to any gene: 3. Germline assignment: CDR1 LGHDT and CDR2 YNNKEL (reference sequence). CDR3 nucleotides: TGTGCCAGCAGCCAAGACGGACTAGCGGGGGTTGAGACCCAGTACTTC. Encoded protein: CASSQDGLAGVETQYF.

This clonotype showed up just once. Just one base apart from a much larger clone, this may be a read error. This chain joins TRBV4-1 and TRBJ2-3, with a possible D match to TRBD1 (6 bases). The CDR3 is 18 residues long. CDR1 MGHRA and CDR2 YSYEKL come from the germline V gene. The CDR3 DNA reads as TGCGACAGCAGCCAAGGTCTTCGGACAGTAAGTTACACAGATACGCAGTATTTT. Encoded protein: CDSSQGLRTVSYTDTQYF.

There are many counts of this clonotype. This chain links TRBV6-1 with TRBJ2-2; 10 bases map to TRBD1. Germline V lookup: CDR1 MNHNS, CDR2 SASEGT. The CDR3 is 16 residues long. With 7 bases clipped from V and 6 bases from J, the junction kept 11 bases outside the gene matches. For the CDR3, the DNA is TGTGCCAGCACCCCCGGCTGGACAGGGGGATCCGGGGAGCTGTTTTTT. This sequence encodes CASTPGWTGGSGELFF.

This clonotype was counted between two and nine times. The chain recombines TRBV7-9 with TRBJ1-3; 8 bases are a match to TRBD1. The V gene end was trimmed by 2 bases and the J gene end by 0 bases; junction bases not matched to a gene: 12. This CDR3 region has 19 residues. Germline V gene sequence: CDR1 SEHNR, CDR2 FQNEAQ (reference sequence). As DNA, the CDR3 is TGTGCCAGCAGCTTAAGTAGATTGGGACAGGCAAGCTCTGGAAACACCATATATTTT. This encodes CASSLSRLGQASSGNTIYF.

The CDR3 region is CASSQDPGAQETQYF. CDR3 in DNA: TGCGCCAGCAGCCAAGATCCAGGGGCTCAAGAGACCCAGTACTTC. The V call is TRBV4-3, the J call TRBJ2-5, with a weak D call TRBD1 (6 bases). The CDR3 consists of 15 residues. Trimming removed 0 bases from V and 2 bases from J, with 10 bases in between. The germline CDR1 and CDR2 sequences are LGHNA and YSLEER.

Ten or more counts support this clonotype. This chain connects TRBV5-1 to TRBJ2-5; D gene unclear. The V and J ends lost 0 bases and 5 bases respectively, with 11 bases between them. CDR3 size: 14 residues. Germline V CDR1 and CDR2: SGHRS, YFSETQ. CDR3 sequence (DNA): TGCGCCAGCAGCTTGGGCGGCGACGGGGAGACCCAGTACTTC. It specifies CASSLGGDGETQYF.

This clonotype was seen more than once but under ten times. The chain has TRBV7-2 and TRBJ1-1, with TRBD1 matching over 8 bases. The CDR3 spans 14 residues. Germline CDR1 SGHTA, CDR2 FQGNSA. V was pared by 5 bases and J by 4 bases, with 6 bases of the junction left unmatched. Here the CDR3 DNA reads TGTGCCAGCAGCGCCCGACAGGGGTCCACTGAAGCTTTCTTT. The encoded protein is CASSARQGSTEAFF.

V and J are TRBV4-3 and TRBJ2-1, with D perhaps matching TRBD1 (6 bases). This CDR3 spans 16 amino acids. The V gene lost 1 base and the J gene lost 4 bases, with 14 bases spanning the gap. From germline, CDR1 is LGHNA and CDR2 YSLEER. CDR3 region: CASSQAKGRGYNEQFF. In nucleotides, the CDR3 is TGCGCCAGCAGCCAAGCAAAGGGCAGGGGATACAATGAGCAGTTCTTC.

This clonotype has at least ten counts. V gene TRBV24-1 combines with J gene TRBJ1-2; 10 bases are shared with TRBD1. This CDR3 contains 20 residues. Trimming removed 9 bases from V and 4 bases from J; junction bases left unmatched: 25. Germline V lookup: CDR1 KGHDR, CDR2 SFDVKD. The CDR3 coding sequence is TGTGCCACCGGCCCCCGTCGCAACCTATGGGACAGGGGATCCCCCTATGGCTACACCTTC. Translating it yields CATGPRRNLWDRGSPYGYTF.

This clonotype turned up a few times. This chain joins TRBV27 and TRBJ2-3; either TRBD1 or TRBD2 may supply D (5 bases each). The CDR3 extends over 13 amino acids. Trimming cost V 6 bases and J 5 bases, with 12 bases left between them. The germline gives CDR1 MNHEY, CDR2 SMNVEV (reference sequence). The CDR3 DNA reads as TGTGCCAGCAGCCGAGGGGTCGTAGATACGCAGTATTTT. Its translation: CASSRGVVDTQYF.

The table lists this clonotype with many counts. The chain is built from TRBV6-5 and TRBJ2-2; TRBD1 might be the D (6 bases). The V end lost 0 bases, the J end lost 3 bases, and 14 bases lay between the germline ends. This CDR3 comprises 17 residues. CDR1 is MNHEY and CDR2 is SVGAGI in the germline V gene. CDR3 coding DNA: TGTGCCAGCAGTTACTCCCCCAGGGGTGCGGACACCGGGGAGCTGTTTTTT. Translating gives CASSYSPRGADTGELFF.

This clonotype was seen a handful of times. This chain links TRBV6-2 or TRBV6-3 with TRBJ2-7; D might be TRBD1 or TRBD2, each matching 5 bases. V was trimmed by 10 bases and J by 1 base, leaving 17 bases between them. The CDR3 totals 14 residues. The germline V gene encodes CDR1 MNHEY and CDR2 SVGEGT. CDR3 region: CAISDRGVSYEQYV. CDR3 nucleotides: TGTGCCATCTCAGACCGAGGGGTTTCCTACGAGCAGTACGTC.

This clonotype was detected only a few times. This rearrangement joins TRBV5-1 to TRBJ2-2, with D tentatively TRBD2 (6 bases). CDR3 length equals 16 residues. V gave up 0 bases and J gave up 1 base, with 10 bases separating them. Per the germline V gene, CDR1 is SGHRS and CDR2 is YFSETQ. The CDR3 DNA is TGCGCCAGCAGCTTGGATGTCGGGGGGAACACCGGGGAGCTGTTTTTT. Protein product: CASSLDVGGNTGELFF. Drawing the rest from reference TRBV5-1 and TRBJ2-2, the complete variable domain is KAGVTQTPRYLIKTRGQQVTLSCSPISGHRSVSWYQQTPGQGLQFLFEYFSETQRNKGNFPGRFSGRQFSNSRSEMNVSTLELGDSALYLCASSLDVGGNTGELFFGEGSRLTVL.

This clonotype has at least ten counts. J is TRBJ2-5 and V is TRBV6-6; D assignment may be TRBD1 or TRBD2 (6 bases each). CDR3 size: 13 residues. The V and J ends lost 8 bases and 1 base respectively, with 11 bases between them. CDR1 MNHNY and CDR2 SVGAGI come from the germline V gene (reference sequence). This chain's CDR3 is CASGGGSQETQYF. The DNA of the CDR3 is TGTGCCAGCGGAGGGGGTAGCCAAGAGACCCAGTACTTC.